This TCR beta chain was documented in a study of T cells in women clearing cervical HPV infection (dated by TCRdb to 2017 to 2018). For the wider study: Cases were some 26 women with histologically confirmed HPV16-related CIN3 or worse, including 2 invasive cancers. Controls were around 23 women whose single incident HPV16 infection cleared within 12 months without precancer or cancer developing. Case blood was taken at the visit when the lesion was first identified, whereas control blood was taken when infection was no longer detected. For cases, a median interval of 149 days, with an interquartile range of about 90 to 210 days, was observed between lesion detection and blood sampling. Since HLA typing was available for only a few women, HLA type could not be ruled out as a confounder. This exploratory proof-of-principle case-control study, nested within the Guanacaste HPV Natural History Study in Costa Rica, compared TCR repertoires among women with different cervical HPV16 outcomes. Cases were matched to controls by age within five years and by the year the sample was collected. Cases had a median age of roughly 30 years compared with about 40 for controls, and baseline characteristics showed no significant differences between the groups. In the parent cohort, around 9,800 women aged 18 or older were enrolled in Guanacaste, Costa Rica, during about 1992 to 1994 and then followed for approximately seven years. As quality controls, five blinded duplicates were added to each group, bringing the total to roughly 60 samples made up of about 50 participants and ten or so replicates. What the research found in general, with its limitations: Cases were distinguished from controls with an estimated AUC of over 0.75 by random forest classifiers combining richness and V gene abundances. Because the number of T cells per sample was unknown, the richness differences could reflect varying T-cell content rather than repertoire biology. Significantly higher TCR repertoire richness was observed in CIN3+ cases than in controls across sequencing depths, whereas no difference in evenness was found. The cross-sectional design could not show whether associations preceded infection or resulted from it; effector/memory subsets and HPV-specific T cells were not isolated. TRBV6-7 relative abundance was lower in cases than in controls (approximately 0.1% versus 0.16%; Bonferroni P = 0.0008).

Worth noting for this clone: The antigen it recognizes is unknown. Compared with germline, one end of the junction differs, possibly owing to a read error. The CDR3 end is not reached by the read, which stops 3 residues before it; the germline J gene fills it in. Other DNA sequences within the sample encode an identical CDR3.

Every participant had a single incident cervical HPV16 infection, and women with prevalent HPV16 infections were excluded. Cervical HPV DNA was detected by MY09/MY11 PCR and genotyped by dot-blot hybridization. Roughly 16 mL of heparinized blood were centrifuged, and the buffy coat was split into aliquots, frozen at -30 degrees C, and then kept at -80 degrees C. QIAGEN kits were used to extract genomic DNA from buffy coat specimens. TCR beta CDR3 regions were amplified by multiplex PCR from an average of about 1,300 ng genomic DNA per sample using the immunoSEQ assay. Primer bias was corrected in the assay by using a complete synthetic TCR repertoire to establish an amplification baseline. Amplicons were sequenced on the Illumina platform. The published analysis was carried out like this. Sequence errors were corrected by clustering with frequency ratios and a modified nearest-neighbor algorithm, and the sequences were then analyzed in the immunoSEQ Analyzer using IMGT gene definitions. At each rarefaction depth, TCR richness and evenness were averaged across 20 rarefaction repeats, and samples with fewer sequences than that depth were excluded. V, D and J gene relative abundances were compared between groups with Wilcoxon rank sum tests, applying FDR correction. In the blinded duplicates, the intraclass correlation was 90% to 96% for TCR richness and averaged around 78% across more than 65 gene segments. The immuneACCESS repertoire file appears here via TCRdb, limited to in-frame rearrangements. These files lack a portion of the clones; in checked studies, under half of the deficit traces to unresolved V genes, and the cause of the others is not known. The V and J calls and the clone size are those of that table, but D and trimming were determined from the DNA. The sample's clone listing holds approximately 31,000 clones. Clones ranked in the top ten supply approximately 7.5% of the sample.

From a lookup of the germline V gene, CDR1 and CDR2 are KGHSH and LQKENI. The CDR3 has 14 amino acids, counting the end cysteine and phenylalanine. Part of the CDR3 DNA is given, 33 bases translated from base 1. The chain is assembled from TRBV18 and TRBJ1-3; TRBD1 fits 7 bases in the junction. The clonotype comes from a woman aged 18 to 75 with a cervical HPV16 infection that either progressed to CIN3+ or cleared (not recorded which). The sample consisted of blood buffy coat. Here the CDR3 is given as CASSRQGSGNTIYF. CDR3 bases read: TGTGCCAGCTCACGACAGGGCTCTGGAAACACT.